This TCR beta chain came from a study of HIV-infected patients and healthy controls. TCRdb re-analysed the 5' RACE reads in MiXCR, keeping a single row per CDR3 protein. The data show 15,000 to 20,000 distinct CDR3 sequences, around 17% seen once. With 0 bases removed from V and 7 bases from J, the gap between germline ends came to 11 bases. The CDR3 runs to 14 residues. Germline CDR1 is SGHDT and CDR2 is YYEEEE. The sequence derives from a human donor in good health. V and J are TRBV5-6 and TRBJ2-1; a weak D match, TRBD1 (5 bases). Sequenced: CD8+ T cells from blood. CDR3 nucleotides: TGTGCCAGCAGCTTGGCCCCCAGGGTTAATGAGCAGTTCTTC. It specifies CASSLAPRVNEQFF.